This TCR beta chain was profiled in a study of blood T cell repertoires in COVID-19. Study as a whole: Acute and convalescent COVID-19 samples came from the United States, Italy and Spain.

Original analysis: Estimation of nucleated cell counts was performed using reference gene primer amplification. The assay was immunoSEQ multiplex PCR, and TCRdb's table has in-frame clones only and misses some. V, J and clone size were drawn from that table, and D and trimming were deduced from the DNA. This sample yields about 220,000 clones, of which approximately 79% are seen a single time; roughly 5% belongs to the top ten. The material sequenced was peripheral blood. The source is a human donor in a cohort sampled during active COVID-19.

CDR3 nucleotide sequence: TGTGCCAGCAGTTTTCAAGTGCGAGAGCAGTACTTC. Protein: CASSFQVREQYF. The chain recombines TRBV28 with TRBJ2-7; D not resolved. The CDR3 spans 12 residues. Trimming shortened V by 3 bases and J by 7 bases, and 10 bases separated the two germline ends. CDR1 and CDR2 from the germline V gene are MDHEN and SYDVKM.